These 27 T cell receptor beta chains were sequenced from one sample in a study of shared clonotypes between healthy human individuals. Profiled with immunoSEQ multiplex PCR; TCRdb holds only in-frame clones, not every one. Of millions of clones in the sample, around nine tenths were seen once. The sample comprised naive CD4+ T cells sorted from blood. Stated subset: CD45RA+ positively selected. The receptors here all came from a man aged 18-30 years in good health.

The V gene is TRBV7-9, the J gene TRBJ1-4; D perhaps matches TRBD1 (6 bases). Trimming left V 1 base short and J 10 bases short, with 13 bases between. There are 14 residues in the CDR3. Germline CDR1 and CDR2: SEHNR and FQNEAQ (reference sequence). The CDR3 loop is CASSLEQGPGKLFF. For the CDR3, the DNA is TGTGCCAGCAGCTTAGAACAGGGACCTGGAAAACTGTTTTTT.

As DNA, the CDR3 is TGTGCCAGCAGTCCCAAGGTAGCGGTACCCTACAATGAGCAGTTCTTC. Encoded protein: CASSPKVAVPYNEQFF. The chain uses TRBV27 and TRBJ2-1; D may be TRBD2 (6 bases). Germline V gene lookup returns CDR1 MNHEY and CDR2 SMNVEV (reference sequence). The CDR3 has 16 residues. V gave up 5 bases and J gave up 2 bases, with 16 bases separating them.

V and J are TRBV4-1 and TRBJ1-4; D ambiguous. Germline V lookup: CDR1 MGHRA, CDR2 YSYEKL. This CDR3 is 15 amino acids long. V was trimmed by 3 bases and J by 4 bases, leaving 12 bases between them. The CDR3 bases are TGCGCCAGCAGCCAGACGTCGACGGATAATGAAAAACTGTTTTTT. It encodes CASSQTSTDNEKLFF.

V gene TRBV10-3 combines with J gene TRBJ2-2; D not certain. CDR3 length: 13 residues. Trimming cost V 6 bases and J 2 bases, with 7 bases left between them. In germline, CDR1 is ENHRY, CDR2 SYGVKD. CDR3 protein: CAISLGNTGELFF. The CDR3, as DNA: TGTGCCATCAGCCTGGGTAACACCGGGGAGCTGTTTTTT.

Regarding this clone: Other DNA sequences in the sample encode the same CDR3. V usage is TRBV5-1 and J usage is TRBJ2-1, with D uncertain. V was shortened by 4 bases and J by 0 bases, with 11 bases between the two germline ends. Germline-derived CDR1 and CDR2 are SGHRS and YFSETQ. The CDR3 contains 15 residues. For the CDR3, the DNA is TGCGCCAGCAGCCCCACAGTCCTCTCCTACAATGAGCAGTTCTTC. This sequence encodes CASSPTVLSYNEQFF.

The chain is built from TRBV6-1 and TRBJ1-5, with D possibly TRBD1 on 5 matching bases. V gave up 6 bases and J gave up 6 bases, with 12 bases separating them. The CDR3 runs to 13 residues. The germline CDR1 and CDR2 sequences are MNHNS and SASEGT. CDR3 DNA: TGTGCCAGCAGAGATGGGGGGGGTCAGCCCCAGCATTTT. This codes for CASRDGGGQPQHF.

The rearrangement uses TRBV9 and TRBJ2-7; 13 positions agree with TRBD2. The CDR3 length is 16 residues. Trimming at V came to 3 bases and at J to 1 base, leaving 4 bases not matched to a gene. Germline V gene lookup returns CDR1 SGDLS and CDR2 YYNGEE. For the CDR3, the DNA is TGTGCCAGCAGCGGGGGGACTAGCGGGGTTTCCTACGAGCAGTACTTC. As protein: CASSGGTSGVSYEQYF.

The V gene is TRBV2, the J gene TRBJ2-7; no firm D call. Trimming stripped 5 bases from V and 3 bases from J, with 8 bases between. CDR1 is SNHLY, CDR2 FYNNEI, per germline. The CDR3 has 12 residues. This CDR3 is CASSRFVYEQYF. Here the CDR3 DNA reads TGTGCCAGCAGTCGGTTCGTCTACGAGCAGTACTTC.

V and J are TRBV2 and TRBJ2-5, with TRBD1 matching 7 bases. V was pared by 6 bases and J by 5 bases, with 12 bases of the junction left unmatched. CDR1 is SNHLY and CDR2 is FYNNEI in the germline V gene. CDR3 length: 15 residues. Here the CDR3 DNA reads TGTGCCAGCAGCCGGACGCTGACAGGGTGGGAGACCCAGTACTTC. As protein: CASSRTLTGWETQYF.

The chain recombines TRBV5-4 with TRBJ2-5; 11 bases line up with TRBD1. Trimming at V came to 4 bases and at J to 4 bases, leaving 6 bases not matched to a gene. There are 15 residues in the CDR3. Germline CDR1 SGHNT, CDR2 YYREEE (reference sequence). In DNA, the CDR3 is TGTGCCAGCAGCGCCGGACAGGGGGCGAGAGAGACCCAGTACTTC. This translates into CASSAGQGARETQYF.

The chain recombines TRBV11-2 with TRBJ2-3; 15 bases fit TRBD2. Trimming at V came to 5 bases and at J to 0 bases, leaving 3 bases not matched to a gene. This CDR3 has 17 amino acids. The germline gives CDR1 SGHAT, CDR2 FQNNGV. The CDR3 region has the DNA TGTGCCAGCAGCGCGGGACTAGCGGGAGGAAGCACAGATACGCAGTATTTT. This codes for CASSAGLAGGSTDTQYF.

This chain joins TRBV6-6 and TRBJ1-2; D is possibly TRBD1 (5 bases). This CDR3 has 15 residues. V shed 0 bases and J shed 6 bases, with 14 bases lying between them. Germline CDR1 and CDR2: MNHNY and SVGAGI (reference sequence). The CDR3 DNA sequence: TGTGCCAGCAGTTACTCGCCAAACGGGGCTGATGGCTACACCTTC. Its translation is CASSYSPNGADGYTF.

The chain combines TRBV7-2 with TRBJ2-7; 10 positions match TRBD2. Germline V gene lookup returns CDR1 SGHTA and CDR2 FQGNSA. The CDR3 sequence is 15 residues long. V was clipped by 7 bases and J by 7 bases; unmatched bases: 13. CDR3 DNA: TGTGCCAGCATGACAGAAGCGGGAGGGCCGAGGGAGCAGTACTTC. This codes for CASMTEAGGPREQYF.

This chain links TRBV6-1 with TRBJ1-2; D perhaps matches TRBD1 (5 bases). The length of the CDR3 is 12 residues. Trimming stripped 1 base from V and 14 bases from J, with 14 bases between. Germline loops: CDR1 MNHNS, CDR2 SASEGT. CDR3 residues: CASSEGSRTLTF. The CDR3 DNA is TGTGCCAGCAGTGAAGGTTCGCGGACACTGACCTTC.

This chain connects TRBV6-5 to TRBJ2-3, with D perhaps matching TRBD2 (5 bases). The CDR3 loop spans 12 amino acids. In germline, CDR1 is MNHEY, CDR2 SVGAGI. Trimming took 5 bases from V and 5 from J, leaving 8 bases between them. CDR3 amino acids: CASSQTRDTQYF. As DNA, the CDR3 is TGTGCCAGCAGTCAAACTAGAGATACGCAGTATTTT.

This chain joins TRBV28 and TRBJ2-7; 9 bases map to TRBD1. The V gene end was trimmed by 10 bases and the J gene end by 5 bases; junction bases not matched to a gene: 9. The germline V gene encodes CDR1 MDHEN and CDR2 SYDVKM. The CDR3 loop spans 13 amino acids. DNA for the CDR3: TGTGCCACCGGGGGACAGGGTAACAACGAGCAGTACTTC. Its translation is CATGGQGNNEQYF.

The chain is built from TRBV2 and TRBJ1-2; perhaps TRBD1 as D (6 bases). Germline V gives CDR1 SNHLY, CDR2 FYNNEI. Trimming pared 6 bases from V and 1 base from J, leaving 9 bases between. The CDR3 loop spans 13 amino acids. CDR3 DNA sequence: TGTGCCAGCAGAAGACAGGATAACTATGGCTACACCTTC. Amino acids: CASRRQDNYGYTF.

The V gene is TRBV7-2, the J gene TRBJ1-2; 9 bases are shared with TRBD1. Trimming at V came to 3 bases and at J to 8 bases, leaving 10 bases not matched to a gene. The germline CDR1 and CDR2 sequences are SGHTA and FQGNSA. The CDR3 sequence is 15 residues long. The CDR3 is CASSFGLTGGRGYTF. The CDR3 bases are TGTGCCAGCAGCTTCGGGCTAACAGGGGGCCGGGGCTACACCTTC.

The chain links TRBV18 to TRBJ2-1; TRBD2 matches 10 bases. The CDR3 has 16 amino acids. Trimming removed 4 bases from V and 6 bases from J; junction bases left unmatched: 9. Germline CDR1 KGHSH, CDR2 LQKENI. CDR3 loop: CASSLRTSGAGNEQFF. In nucleotides, the CDR3 is TGTGCCAGCTCACTCCGGACTAGCGGTGCCGGCAATGAGCAGTTCTTC.

This rearrangement joins TRBV4-1 to TRBJ2-2; 7 bases line up with TRBD2. From germline, CDR1 is MGHRA and CDR2 YSYEKL. V lost 1 base and J lost 1; bases outside the gene matches: 3. The CDR3 extends over 16 amino acids. This chain's CDR3 is CASSQGLAVNTGELFF. Here the CDR3 DNA reads TGCGCCAGCAGCCAAGGTCTAGCGGTGAACACCGGGGAGCTGTTTTTT.

This chain uses TRBV5-6 with TRBJ1-1, with D perhaps TRBD1 (5 bases). The CDR3 runs 15 residues. Deletions cut 0 bases from V and 5 bases from J, with 14 bases between. Germline assignment: CDR1 SGHDT and CDR2 YYEEEE. The CDR3 DNA is TGTGCCAGCAGCTTGGATACAGGCCTAGGGACTGAAGCTTTCTTT. This codes for CASSLDTGLGTEAFF. The whole variable domain, remainder taken from reference TRBV5-6 and TRBJ1-1, is DAGVTQSPTHLIKTRGQQVTLRCSPKSGHDTVSWYQQALGQGPQFIFQYYEEEERQRGNFPDRFSGHQFPNYSSELNVNALLLGDSALYLCASSLDTGLGTEAFFGQGTRLTVV.

This sequence joins TRBV28 and TRBJ2-5; D is possibly TRBD1 (6 bases). Germline lookup yields CDR1 MDHEN and CDR2 SYDVKM. The CDR3 contains 15 residues. Deletions cut 5 bases from V and 1 base from J, with 14 bases between. CDR3 in DNA: TGTGCCAGCAGTCTATCCGGGACACTCCAAGAGACCCAGTACTTC. As protein: CASSLSGTLQETQYF.

This clone has a handful of counts. J is TRBJ2-7 and V is TRBV2; unclear D gene. There are 13 residues in the CDR3. The germline V gene encodes CDR1 SNHLY and CDR2 FYNNEI. Trimming pared 6 bases from V and 2 bases from J, leaving 11 bases between. Here the CDR3 DNA reads TGTGCCAGCAGCCTCGGAACTCCCTACGAGCAGTACTTC. It is translated as CASSLGTPYEQYF.

This clone came up a few times. The V call is TRBV5-1, the J call TRBJ2-3; 11 bases line up with TRBD1. Germline V lookup: CDR1 SGHRS, CDR2 YFSETQ. The CDR3 runs 16 residues. Losses at the gene ends were 4 bases for V and 5 bases for J; bases not matched to a gene: 9. The CDR3 is CASSRGDRGVGDTQYF. The CDR3 nucleotides read TGCGCCAGCAGCCGCGGGGACAGGGGGGTTGGAGATACGCAGTATTTT.

The chain carries TRBV11-2 and TRBJ2-2; D not certain. CDR1 and CDR2 (germline): SGHAT, FQNNGV. Trimming pared 0 bases from V and 5 bases from J, leaving 13 bases between. The CDR3 contains 16 residues. This CDR3 is CASSLDGGSRTGELFF. In nucleotides, the CDR3 is TGTGCCAGCAGCTTAGACGGCGGTAGCCGGACCGGGGAGCTGTTTTTT.

The rearrangement uses TRBV7-9 and TRBJ2-3, with 8 nucleotides matching TRBD1. CDR1 and CDR2 from the germline V gene are SEHNR and FQNEAQ (reference sequence). This CDR3 is 14 amino acids long. With 1 base clipped from V and 3 bases from J, the junction kept 0 bases outside the gene matches. The CDR3 region is CASSLDRGTDTQYF. CDR3 coding DNA: TGTGCCAGCAGCTTAGACAGGGGGACAGATACGCAGTATTTT.

The count of this clone is one. The chain is built from TRBV14 and TRBJ2-3, with 8 bases that match TRBD1. This CDR3 has 17 residues. Trimming cost V 0 bases and J 0 bases; bases outside gene matches: 5. CDR1 is SGHDN and CDR2 is FVKESK in the germline V gene. CDR3 amino acids: CASSQDIRTGSTDTQYF. CDR3 bases: TGTGCCAGCAGCCAAGATATCAGGACAGGGAGCACAGATACGCAGTATTTT.